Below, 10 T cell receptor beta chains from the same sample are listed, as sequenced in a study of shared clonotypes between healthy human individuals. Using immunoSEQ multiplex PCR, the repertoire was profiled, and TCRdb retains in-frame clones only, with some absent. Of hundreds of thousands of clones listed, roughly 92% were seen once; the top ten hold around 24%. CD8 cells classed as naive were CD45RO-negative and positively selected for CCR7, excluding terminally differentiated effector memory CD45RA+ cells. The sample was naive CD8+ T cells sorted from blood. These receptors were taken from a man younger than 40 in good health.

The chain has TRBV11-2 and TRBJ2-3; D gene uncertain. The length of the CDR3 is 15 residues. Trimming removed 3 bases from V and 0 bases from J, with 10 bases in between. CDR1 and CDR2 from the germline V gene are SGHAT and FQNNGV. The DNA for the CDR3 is TGTGCCAGCAGCTTCCTTGCGGTGAGCACAGATACGCAGTATTTT. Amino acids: CASSFLAVSTDTQYF.

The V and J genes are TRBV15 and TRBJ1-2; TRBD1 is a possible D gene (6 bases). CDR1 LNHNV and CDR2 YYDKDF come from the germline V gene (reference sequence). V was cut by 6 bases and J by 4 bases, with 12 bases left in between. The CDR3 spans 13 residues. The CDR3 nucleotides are TGTGCCACCAGGCCGGGACACTCCTATGGCTACACCTTC. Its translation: CATRPGHSYGYTF.

CDR3 sequence: CASSQEVFGSSYNEQFF. In nucleotides, the CDR3 is TGTGCCAGCAGCCAAGAAGTTTTCGGTTCATCCTACAATGAGCAGTTCTTC. The chain uses TRBV4-2 and TRBJ2-1, with D uncertain. Trimming removed 0 bases from V and 1 base from J, with 13 bases in between. Looked up from germline, CDR1 is LGHNA and CDR2 is YNFKEQ. There are 17 residues in the CDR3.

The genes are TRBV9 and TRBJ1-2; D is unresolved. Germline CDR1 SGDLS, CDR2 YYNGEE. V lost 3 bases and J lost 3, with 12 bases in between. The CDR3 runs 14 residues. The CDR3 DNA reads TGTGCCAGCAGCGCCGGGTCCGCCGACTATGGCTACACCTTC. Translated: CASSAGSADYGYTF.

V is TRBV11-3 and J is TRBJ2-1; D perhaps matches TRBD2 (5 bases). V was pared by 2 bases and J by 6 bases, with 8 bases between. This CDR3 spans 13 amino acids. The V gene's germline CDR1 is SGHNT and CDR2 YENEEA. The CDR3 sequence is CASSLRGSNEQFF. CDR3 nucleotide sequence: TGTGCCAGCAGCTTAAGAGGGAGCAATGAGCAGTTCTTC. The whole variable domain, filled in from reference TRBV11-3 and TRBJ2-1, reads EAGVVQSPRYKIIEKKQPVAFWCNPISGHNTLYWYLQNLGQGPELLIRYENEEAVDDSQLPKDRFSAERLKGVDSTLKIQPAELGDSAVYLCASSLRGSNEQFFGPGTRLTVL.

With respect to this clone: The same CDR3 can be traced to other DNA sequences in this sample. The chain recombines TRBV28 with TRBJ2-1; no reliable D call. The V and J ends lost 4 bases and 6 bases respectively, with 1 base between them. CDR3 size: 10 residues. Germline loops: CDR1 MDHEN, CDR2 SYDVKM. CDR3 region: CASSSNEQFF. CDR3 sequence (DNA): TGTGCCAGCAGTTCCAATGAGCAGTTCTTC.

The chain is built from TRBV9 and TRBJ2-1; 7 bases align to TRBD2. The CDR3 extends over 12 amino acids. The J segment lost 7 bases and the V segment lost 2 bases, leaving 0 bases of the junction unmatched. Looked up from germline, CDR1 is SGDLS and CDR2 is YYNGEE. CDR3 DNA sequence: TGTGCCAGCAGCGTGCGGGAGAATGAGCAGTTCTTC. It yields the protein CASSVRENEQFF.

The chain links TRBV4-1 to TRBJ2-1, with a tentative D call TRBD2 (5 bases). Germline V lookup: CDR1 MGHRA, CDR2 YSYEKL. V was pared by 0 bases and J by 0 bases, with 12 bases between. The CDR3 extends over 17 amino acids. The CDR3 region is CASSQDPPGSSYNEQFF. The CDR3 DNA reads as TGCGCCAGCAGCCAAGATCCCCCGGGAAGCTCCTACAATGAGCAGTTCTTC.

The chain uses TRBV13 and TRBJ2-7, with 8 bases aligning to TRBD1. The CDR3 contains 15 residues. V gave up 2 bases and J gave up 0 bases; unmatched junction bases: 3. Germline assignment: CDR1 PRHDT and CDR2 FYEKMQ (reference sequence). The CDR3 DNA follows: TGTGCCAGCAGCTTAAAACAGGGGGTCTCCTACGAGCAGTACTTC. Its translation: CASSLKQGVSYEQYF.

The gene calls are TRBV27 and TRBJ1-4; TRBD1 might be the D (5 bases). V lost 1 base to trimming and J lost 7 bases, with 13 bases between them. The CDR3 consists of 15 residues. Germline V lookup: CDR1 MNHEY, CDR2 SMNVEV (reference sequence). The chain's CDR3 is CASSLWAGPGEKLFF. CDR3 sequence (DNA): TGTGCCAGCAGTTTATGGGCGGGACCGGGTGAAAAACTGTTTTTT.